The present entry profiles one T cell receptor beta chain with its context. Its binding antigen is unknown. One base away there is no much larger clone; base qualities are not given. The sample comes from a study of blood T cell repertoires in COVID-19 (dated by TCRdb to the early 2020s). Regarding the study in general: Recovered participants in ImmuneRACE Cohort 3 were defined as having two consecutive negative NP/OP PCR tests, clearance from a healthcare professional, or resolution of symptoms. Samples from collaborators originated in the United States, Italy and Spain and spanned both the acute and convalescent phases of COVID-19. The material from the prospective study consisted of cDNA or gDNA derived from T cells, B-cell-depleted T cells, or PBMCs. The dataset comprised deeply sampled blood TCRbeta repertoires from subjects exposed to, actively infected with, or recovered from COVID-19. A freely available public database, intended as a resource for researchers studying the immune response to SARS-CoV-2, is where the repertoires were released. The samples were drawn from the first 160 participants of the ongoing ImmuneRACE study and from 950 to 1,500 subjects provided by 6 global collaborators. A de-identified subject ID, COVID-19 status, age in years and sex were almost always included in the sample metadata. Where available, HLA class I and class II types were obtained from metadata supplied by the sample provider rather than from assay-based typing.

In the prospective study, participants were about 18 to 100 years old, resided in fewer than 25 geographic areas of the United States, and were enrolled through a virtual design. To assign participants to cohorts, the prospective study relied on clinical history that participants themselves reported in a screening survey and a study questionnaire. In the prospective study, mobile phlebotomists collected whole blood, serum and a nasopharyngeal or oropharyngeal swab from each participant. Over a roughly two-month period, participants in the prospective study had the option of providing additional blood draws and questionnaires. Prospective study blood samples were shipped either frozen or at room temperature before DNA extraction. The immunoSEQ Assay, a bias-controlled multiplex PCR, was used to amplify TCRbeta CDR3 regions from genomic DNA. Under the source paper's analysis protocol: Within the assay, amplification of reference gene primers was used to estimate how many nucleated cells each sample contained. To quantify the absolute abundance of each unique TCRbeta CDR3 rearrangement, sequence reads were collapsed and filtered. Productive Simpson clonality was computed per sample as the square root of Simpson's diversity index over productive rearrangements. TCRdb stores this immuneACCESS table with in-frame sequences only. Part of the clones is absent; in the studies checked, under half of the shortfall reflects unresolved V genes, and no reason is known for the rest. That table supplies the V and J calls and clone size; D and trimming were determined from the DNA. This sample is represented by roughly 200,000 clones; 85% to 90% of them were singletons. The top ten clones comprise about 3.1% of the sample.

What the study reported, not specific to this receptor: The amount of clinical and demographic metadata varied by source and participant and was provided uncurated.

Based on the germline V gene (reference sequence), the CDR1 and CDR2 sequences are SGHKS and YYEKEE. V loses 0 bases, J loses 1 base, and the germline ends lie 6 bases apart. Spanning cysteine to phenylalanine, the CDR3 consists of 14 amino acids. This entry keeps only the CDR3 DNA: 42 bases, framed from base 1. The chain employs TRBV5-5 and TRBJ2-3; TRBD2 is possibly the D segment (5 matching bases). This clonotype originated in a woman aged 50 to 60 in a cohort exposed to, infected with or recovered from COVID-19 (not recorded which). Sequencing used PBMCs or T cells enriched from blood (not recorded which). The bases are TGTGCCAGCAGCTTGGCGAGGGGCACAGATACGCAGTATTTT. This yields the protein CASSLARGTDTQYF.